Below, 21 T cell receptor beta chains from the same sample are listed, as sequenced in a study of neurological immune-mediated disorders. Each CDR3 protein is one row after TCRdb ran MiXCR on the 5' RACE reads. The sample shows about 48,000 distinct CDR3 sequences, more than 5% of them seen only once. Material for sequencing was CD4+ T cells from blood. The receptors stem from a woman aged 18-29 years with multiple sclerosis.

Here the CDR3 reads CASSVGPAGGMDTQYF. The CDR3, as DNA: TGTGCCAGCAGCGTAGGCCCAGCGGGGGGCATGGATACGCAGTATTTT. The chain links TRBV9 to TRBJ2-3; 9 bases fit TRBD2. This CDR3 has 16 amino acids. The trim removed 0 bases at V and 6 bases at J, leaving 8 bases unmatched. Germline loops: CDR1 SGDLS, CDR2 YYNGEE. The whole variable domain, remainder taken from reference TRBV9 and TRBJ2-3, is DSGVTQTPKHLITATGQRVTLRCSPRSGDLSVYWYQQSLDQGLQFLIQYYNGEERAKGNILERFSAQQFPDLHSELNLSSLELGDSALYFCASSVGPAGGMDTQYFGPGTRLTVL.

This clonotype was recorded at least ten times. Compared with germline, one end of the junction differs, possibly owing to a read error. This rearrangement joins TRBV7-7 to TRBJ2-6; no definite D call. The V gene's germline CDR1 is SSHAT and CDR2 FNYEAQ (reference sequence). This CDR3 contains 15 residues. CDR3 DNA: TGTGCTAGCAGCTTCTACAACTCTGGGGCCAACGTCCTGACTTTC. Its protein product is CASSFYNSGANVLTF. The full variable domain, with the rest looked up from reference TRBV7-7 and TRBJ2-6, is GAGVSQSPRYKVTKRGQDVTLRCDPISSHATLYWYQQALGQGPEFLTYFNYEAQPDKSGLPSDRFSAERPEGSISTLTIQRTEQRDSAMYRCASSFYNSGANVLTFGAGSRLTVL.

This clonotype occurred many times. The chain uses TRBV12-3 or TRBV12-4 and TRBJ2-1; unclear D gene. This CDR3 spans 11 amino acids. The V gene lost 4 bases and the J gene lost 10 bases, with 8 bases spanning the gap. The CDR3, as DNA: TGTGCCAGCAGTTCTAGGGCGGAGCAGTTCTTC. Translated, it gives CASSSRAEQFF.

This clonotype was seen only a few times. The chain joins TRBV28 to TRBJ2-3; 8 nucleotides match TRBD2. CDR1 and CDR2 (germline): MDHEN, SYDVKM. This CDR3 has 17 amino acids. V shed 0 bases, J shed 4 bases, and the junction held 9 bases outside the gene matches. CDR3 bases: TGTGCCAGCAGTTTATGGGGGGTGGCGGGGGGACCAGATACGCAGTATTTT. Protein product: CASSLWGVAGGPDTQYF.

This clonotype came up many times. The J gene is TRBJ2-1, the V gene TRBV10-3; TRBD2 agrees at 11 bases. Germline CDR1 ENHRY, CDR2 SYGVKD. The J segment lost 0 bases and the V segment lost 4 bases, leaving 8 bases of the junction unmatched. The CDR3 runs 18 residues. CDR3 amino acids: CAISVGTSGFYSYNEQFF. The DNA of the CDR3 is TGTGCCATCAGTGTAGGGACTAGCGGATTTTACTCCTACAATGAGCAGTTCTTC.

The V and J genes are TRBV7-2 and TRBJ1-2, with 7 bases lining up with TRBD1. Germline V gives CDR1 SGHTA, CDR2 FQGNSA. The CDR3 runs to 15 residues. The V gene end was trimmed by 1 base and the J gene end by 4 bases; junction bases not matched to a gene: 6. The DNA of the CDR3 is TGTGCCAGCAGCTTAGGTCTACGGGACAGCTATGGCTACACCTTC. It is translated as CASSLGLRDSYGYTF.

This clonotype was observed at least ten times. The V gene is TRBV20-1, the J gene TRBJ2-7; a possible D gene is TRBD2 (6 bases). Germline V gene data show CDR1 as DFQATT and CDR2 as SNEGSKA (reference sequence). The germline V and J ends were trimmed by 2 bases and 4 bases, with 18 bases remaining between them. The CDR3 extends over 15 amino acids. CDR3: CSARRTSSESYEQYV. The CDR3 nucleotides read TGCAGTGCTAGACGAACGTCTAGCGAGAGTTACGAGCAGTACGTC.

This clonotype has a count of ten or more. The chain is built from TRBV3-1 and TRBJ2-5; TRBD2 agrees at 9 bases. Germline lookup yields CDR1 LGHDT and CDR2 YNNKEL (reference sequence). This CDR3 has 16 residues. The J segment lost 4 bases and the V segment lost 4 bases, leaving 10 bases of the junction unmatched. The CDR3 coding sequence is TGTGCCAGCAGCCCAATCACTCTAGCGGGAACAGAGACCCAGTACTTC. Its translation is CASSPITLAGTETQYF.

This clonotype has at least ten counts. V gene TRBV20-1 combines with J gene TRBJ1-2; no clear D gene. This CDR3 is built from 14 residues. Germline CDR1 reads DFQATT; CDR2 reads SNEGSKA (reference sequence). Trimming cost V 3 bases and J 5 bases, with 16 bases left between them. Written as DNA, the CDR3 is TGCAGTGCTAGGAGGGAGGCGGCCCTATATGGCTACACCTTC. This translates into CSARREAALYGYTF.

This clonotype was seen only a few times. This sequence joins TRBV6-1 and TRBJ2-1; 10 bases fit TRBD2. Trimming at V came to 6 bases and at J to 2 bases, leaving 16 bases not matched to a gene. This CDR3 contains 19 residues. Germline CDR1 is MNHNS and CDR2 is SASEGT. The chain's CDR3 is CASSGGVAGGLAAYNEQFF. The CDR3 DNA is TGTGCCAGCAGCGGTGGGGTAGCGGGGGGCTTAGCGGCCTACAATGAGCAGTTCTTC.

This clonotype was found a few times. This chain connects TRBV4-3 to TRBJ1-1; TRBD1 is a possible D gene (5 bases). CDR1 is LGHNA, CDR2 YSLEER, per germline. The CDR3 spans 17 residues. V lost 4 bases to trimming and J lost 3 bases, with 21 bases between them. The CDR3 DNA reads TGCGCCAGCAGCCGCGTAGTACGAGGGACTACGGACACTGAAGCTTTCTTT. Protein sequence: CASSRVVRGTTDTEAFF.

CDR3 protein: CASSQDPRGPDNSPLHF. In DNA, the CDR3 is TGCGCCAGCAGCCAAGACCCGAGGGGCCCGGATAATTCACCCCTCCACTTT. This rearrangement joins TRBV4-3 to TRBJ1-6; weak D call: TRBD1 (5 bases). V was shortened by 0 bases and J by 5 bases, with 14 bases between the two germline ends. The CDR3 totals 17 residues. From germline, CDR1 is LGHNA and CDR2 YSLEER.

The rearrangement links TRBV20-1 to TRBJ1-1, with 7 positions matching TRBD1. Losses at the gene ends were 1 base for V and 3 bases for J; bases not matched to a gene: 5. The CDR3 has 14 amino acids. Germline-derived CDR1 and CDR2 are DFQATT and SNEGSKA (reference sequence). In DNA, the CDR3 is TGCAGTGCTAGAGTCGAGGGGGCCGACACTGAAGCTTTCTTT. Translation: CSARVEGADTEAFF.

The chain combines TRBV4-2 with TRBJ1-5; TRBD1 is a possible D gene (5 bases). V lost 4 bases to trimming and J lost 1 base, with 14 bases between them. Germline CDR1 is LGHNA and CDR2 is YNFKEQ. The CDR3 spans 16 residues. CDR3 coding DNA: TGTGCCAGCAGCCTGTTCCGGGACCGCAGCAATCAGCCCCAGCATTTT. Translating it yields CASSLFRDRSNQPQHF.

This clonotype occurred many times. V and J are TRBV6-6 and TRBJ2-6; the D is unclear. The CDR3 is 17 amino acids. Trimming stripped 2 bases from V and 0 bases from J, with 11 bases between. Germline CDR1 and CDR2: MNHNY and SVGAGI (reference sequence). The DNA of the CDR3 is TGTGCCAGCAGTTACCCCAAGTTGGGCTCTGGGGCCAACGTCCTGACTTTC. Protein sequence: CASSYPKLGSGANVLTF.

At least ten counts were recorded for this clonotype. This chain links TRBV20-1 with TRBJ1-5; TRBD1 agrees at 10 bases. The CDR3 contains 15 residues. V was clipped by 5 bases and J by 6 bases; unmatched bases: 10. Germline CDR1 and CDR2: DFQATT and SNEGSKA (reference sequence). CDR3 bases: TGCAGTGCTTTATCCCCCGGACAGGGGGGTCAGCCCCAGCATTTT. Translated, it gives CSALSPGQGGQPQHF.

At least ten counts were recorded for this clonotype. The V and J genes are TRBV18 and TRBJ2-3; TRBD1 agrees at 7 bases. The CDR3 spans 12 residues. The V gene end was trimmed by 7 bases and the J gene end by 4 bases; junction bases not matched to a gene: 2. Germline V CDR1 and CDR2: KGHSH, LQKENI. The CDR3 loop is CASLGQSDTQYF. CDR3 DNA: TGTGCCAGCTTGGGACAGTCAGATACGCAGTATTTT.

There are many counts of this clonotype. The CDR3 spells CAIIRGGNYGYTF. CDR3 DNA sequence: TGTGCCATCATAAGGGGAGGAAACTATGGCTACACCTTC. The rearrangement joins TRBV12-3 or TRBV12-4 to TRBJ1-2; the D gene is possibly TRBD1 (5 bases). Trimming shortened V by 10 bases and J by 2 bases, and 14 bases separated the two germline ends. This CDR3 has 13 residues.

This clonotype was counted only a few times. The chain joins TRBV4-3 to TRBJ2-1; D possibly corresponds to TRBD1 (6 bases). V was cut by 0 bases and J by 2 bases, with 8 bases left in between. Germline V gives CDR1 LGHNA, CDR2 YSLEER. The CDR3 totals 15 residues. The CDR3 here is CASSQDRGTYNEQFF. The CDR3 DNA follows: TGCGCCAGCAGCCAAGACAGGGGCACCTACAATGAGCAGTTCTTC.

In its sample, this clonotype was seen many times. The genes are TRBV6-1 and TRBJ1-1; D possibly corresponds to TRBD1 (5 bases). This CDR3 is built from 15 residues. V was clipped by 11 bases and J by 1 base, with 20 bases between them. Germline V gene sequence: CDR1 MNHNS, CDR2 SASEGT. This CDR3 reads CASHSRAGRNTEAFF. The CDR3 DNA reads TGTGCCTCCCATTCAAGGGCAGGGAGGAACACTGAAGCTTTCTTT.

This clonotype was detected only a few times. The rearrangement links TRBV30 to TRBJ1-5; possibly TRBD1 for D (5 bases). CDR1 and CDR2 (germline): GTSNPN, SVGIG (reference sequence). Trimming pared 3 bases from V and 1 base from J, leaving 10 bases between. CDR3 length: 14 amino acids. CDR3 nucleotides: TGTGCCTGGAGGGGGGACGGGAGCAATCAGCCCCAGCATTTT. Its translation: CAWRGDGSNQPQHF.